The 28 T cell receptor beta chains given below trace back to one sample, sequenced in a study of technical replicates of blood from several donors. This table comes from immunoSEQ multiplex PCR, and its TCRdb copy is limited to in-frame clones, with some not included. Of approximately 70,000 clones listed, roughly 96% are singletons. Material: T cells isolated from PBMCs. Receptors were obtained from a human donor in good health.

V is TRBV5-4 and J is TRBJ2-2; 12 bases are a match to TRBD2. The CDR3 consists of 17 residues. V dropped 0 bases and J dropped 5; count of bases not matched to a gene: 5. Germline V gene sequence: CDR1 SGHNT, CDR2 YYREEE (reference sequence). This CDR3 reads CASSLGLAGVRTGELFF. Written as DNA, the CDR3 is TGTGCCAGCAGCTTGGGACTAGCGGGAGTACGAACCGGGGAGCTGTTTTTT.

The chain carries TRBV6-1 and TRBJ1-3; 7 bases line up with TRBD1. CDR1 MNHNS and CDR2 SASEGT come from the germline V gene. J lost 4 bases, V lost 4 bases, and 7 bases had no gene match. The CDR3 contains 15 residues. CDR3 in DNA: TGTGCCAGCAGTGTCCAAACAGGGGAGGGAAACACCATATATTTT. It is translated as CASSVQTGEGNTIYF.

This clone was counted once. The V gene is TRBV7-2, the J gene TRBJ2-7, with 13 bases fitting TRBD2. Losses at the gene ends were 4 bases for V and 5 bases for J; bases not matched to a gene: 5. The CDR3 has 15 amino acids. The germline V gene has CDR1 SGHTA and CDR2 FQGNSA. This CDR3 reads CASSSGLAGVNEQYF. DNA for the CDR3: TGTGCCAGCAGCTCAGGACTAGCGGGAGTAAACGAGCAGTACTTC.

The chain couples TRBV4-1 to TRBJ1-4; 7 nucleotides line up with TRBD1. The CDR3 runs 17 residues. V trimming: 4 bases; J trimming: 6 bases; junction bases outside the gene matches: 14. In germline, CDR1 is MGHRA, CDR2 YSYEKL. The CDR3 nucleotides read TGCGCCAGCAGCCGCAAAACAAAGGGGGACAGAGATGAAAAACTGTTTTTT. This sequence encodes CASSRKTKGDRDEKLFF.

The chain has TRBV7-9 and TRBJ2-2, with TRBD2 matching over 10 bases. The CDR3 has 16 amino acids. Germline V gives CDR1 SEHNR, CDR2 FQNEAQ (reference sequence). V lost 3 bases to trimming and J lost 8 bases; unmatched junction nucleotides: 9. CDR3 residues: CASSFLRLAGAGELFF. The DNA for the CDR3 is TGTGCCAGCAGCTTCCTGAGGCTAGCGGGGGCTGGGGAGCTGTTTTTT.

V is TRBV19 and J is TRBJ1-1; D perhaps matches TRBD1 (6 bases). CDR1 LNHDA and CDR2 SQIVND come from the germline V gene (reference sequence). V shed 6 bases and J shed 10 bases, with 18 bases lying between them. The CDR3 spans 13 residues. CDR3: CASRTGQSSGAFF. In DNA, the CDR3 is TGTGCCAGTAGAACCGGACAGTCAAGCGGAGCTTTCTTT.

Comments on this clone: Mismatch with germline at one junction end may stem from a read error. The chain is built from TRBV6-4 and TRBJ1-2; D possibly corresponds to TRBD1 (5 bases). The V gene's germline CDR1 is MRHNA and CDR2 SNTAGT. The CDR3 loop spans 12 amino acids. CDR3 nucleotides: TGTGCCAGCAGTTCCGCGGGGGATAAGTTCTCCTTC. Protein product: CASSSAGDKFSF.

The chain uses TRBV10-2 and TRBJ2-5; the D gene is possibly TRBD2 (6 bases). Trimming cost V 0 bases and J 9 bases, with 14 bases left between them. The germline gives CDR1 WSHSY, CDR2 SAAADI. The length of the CDR3 is 14 residues. The CDR3 bases are TGCGCCAGCAGTGAGTCGGGAGGCGGGCGGGCCCAGTACTTC. Protein product: CASSESGGGRAQYF.

The chain carries TRBV7-9 and TRBJ1-5; no definite D call. From germline, CDR1 is SEHNR and CDR2 FQNEAQ (reference sequence). V was shortened by 0 bases and J by 4 bases, with 13 bases between the two germline ends. CDR3 length: 16 amino acids. CDR3: CASSLASGSLNQPQHF. CDR3 DNA sequence: TGTGCCAGCAGCTTAGCGTCCGGGTCGCTAAATCAGCCCCAGCATTTT.

The chain links TRBV6-6 to TRBJ2-1, with 10 bases lining up with TRBD1. The germline V gene has CDR1 MNHNY and CDR2 SVGAGI (reference sequence). V was pared by 5 bases and J by 8 bases, with 12 bases of the junction left unmatched. The CDR3 contains 16 residues. This CDR3 reads CASSLPLRGQGHEQFF. CDR3 nucleotide sequence: TGTGCCAGCAGTCTACCCCTCCGGGGACAGGGGCATGAGCAGTTCTTC.

The chain combines TRBV9 with TRBJ2-7; maybe TRBD2 (6 bases). The germline V gene encodes CDR1 SGDLS and CDR2 YYNGEE. CDR3 length equals 14 residues. Trimming pared 0 bases from V and 2 bases from J, leaving 9 bases between. The CDR3 DNA is TGTGCCAGCAGCGTAGCAGCGGGCGCCTACGAGCAGTACTTC. It specifies CASSVAAGAYEQYF.

This chain connects TRBV29-1 to TRBJ2-1, with 9 bases fitting TRBD2. This CDR3 spans 13 amino acids. The trim removed 4 bases at V and 5 bases at J, leaving 3 bases unmatched. From germline, CDR1 is SQVTM and CDR2 ANQGSEA. The CDR3 loop is CSVVTSGDNEQFF. The CDR3 DNA follows: TGCAGCGTTGTGACTAGCGGAGACAATGAGCAGTTCTTC.

The rearrangement links TRBV18 to TRBJ2-1; possible D gene TRBD1, 6 bases. The V end lost 4 bases, the J end lost 4 bases, and 8 bases lay between the germline ends. This CDR3 has 13 residues. The germline gives CDR1 KGHSH, CDR2 LQKENI. The CDR3 DNA is TGTGCCAGCTCACTTGGACAGTACAATGAGCAGTTCTTC. Its translation: CASSLGQYNEQFF.

The V call is TRBV6-5, the J call TRBJ2-7, with 9 positions matching TRBD1. CDR1 and CDR2 (germline): MNHEY, SVGAGI. Losses at the gene ends were 0 bases for V and 6 bases for J; bases not matched to a gene: 3. CDR3 size: 14 residues. CDR3 coding DNA: TGTGCCAGCAGTTACTCGGGACAGGGCCTCGAGCAGTACTTC. Amino acids: CASSYSGQGLEQYF.

V is TRBV11-3 and J is TRBJ1-2; D is ambiguous. CDR3 length: 15 residues. Looked up from germline, CDR1 is SGHNT and CDR2 is YENEEA. With 4 bases removed from V and 2 bases from J, the gap between germline ends came to 14 bases. For the CDR3, the DNA is TGTGCCAGCAGCTCCGAACTGGGCCCCAACTATGGCTACACCTTC. Amino acids: CASSSELGPNYGYTF.

This clone was seen once. The chain links TRBV30 to TRBJ1-1, with 7 bases fitting TRBD1. The germline V gene has CDR1 GTSNPN and CDR2 SVGIG (reference sequence). The CDR3 has 13 amino acids. The V gene end was trimmed by 4 bases and the J gene end by 3 bases; junction bases not matched to a gene: 5. The CDR3 nucleotides are TGTGCCTGGAACAGGCAGGGGGACACTGAAGCTTTCTTT. Translating it yields CAWNRQGDTEAFF.

The V gene is TRBV6-1, the J gene TRBJ2-4; tentatively, D is TRBD2 (6 bases). The V gene lost 0 bases and the J gene lost 3 bases, with 12 bases spanning the gap. The CDR3 has 16 residues. Germline-derived CDR1 and CDR2 are MNHNS and SASEGT. The CDR3 sequence: CASSEAFGGYKNIQYF. The CDR3 DNA follows: TGTGCCAGCAGTGAAGCGTTCGGGGGATACAAAAACATTCAGTACTTC.

The V call is TRBV11-2, the J call TRBJ1-1; D gene ambiguous. The CDR3 totals 11 residues. Germline CDR1 SGHAT, CDR2 FQNNGV. Deletions cut 5 bases from V and 2 bases from J, with 3 bases between. Here the CDR3 DNA reads TGTGCCAGCAGCACTAACACTGAAGCTTTCTTT. Its protein is CASSTNTEAFF.

The genes are TRBV2 and TRBJ2-7, with D possibly TRBD1 on 6 matching bases. Trimming cost V 2 bases and J 2 bases, with 16 bases left between them. This CDR3 region has 16 residues. From germline, CDR1 is SNHLY and CDR2 FYNNEI. The CDR3 nucleotides read TGTGCCAGCAGTGAATATGGGCAGGGGCGGACCTACGAGCAGTACTTC. It yields the protein CASSEYGQGRTYEQYF.

The rearrangement uses TRBV7-6 and TRBJ2-7; 9 nucleotides align to TRBD2. The junction had 9 bases not matched to a gene; V was cut back by 2 bases and J by 7 bases. The CDR3 is 15 residues long. Germline lookup yields CDR1 SGHVS and CDR2 FNYEAQ. CDR3 region: CASSLHSGRLEEQYF. The CDR3 DNA sequence: TGTGCCAGCAGCTTACATAGCGGGAGACTGGAAGAGCAGTACTTC.

The rearrangement links TRBV10-1 to TRBJ2-2; maybe TRBD1 (5 bases). The germline V gene has CDR1 WNHNN and CDR2 SYGVQD (reference sequence). V was trimmed by 0 bases and J by 3 bases, leaving 14 bases between them. This CDR3 spans 17 amino acids. The CDR3 DNA reads as TGCGCCAGCAGTGAGTCGGGAAGGGGAATGGACACCGGGGAGCTGTTTTTT. Translated, it gives CASSESGRGMDTGELFF.

The genes are TRBV19 and TRBJ2-5, with 9 bases identical to TRBD2. Germline-derived CDR1 and CDR2 are LNHDA and SQIVND (reference sequence). Germline trimming cut 3 bases from V and 5 bases from J; bases unmatched to any gene: 4. The CDR3 consists of 14 residues. The CDR3 DNA sequence: TGTGCCAGTAGTATCTCAAGCGGGAGGGAGACCCAGTACTTC. This sequence encodes CASSISSGRETQYF. Variable domain in full (rest from reference TRBV19 and TRBJ2-5): DGGITQSPKYLFRKEGQNVTLSCEQNLNHDAMYWYRQDPGQGLRLIYYSQIVNDFQKGDIAEGYSVSREKKESFPLTVTSAQKNPTAFYLCASSISSGRETQYFGPGTRLLVL.

The chain is built from TRBV11-2 and TRBJ2-7; D might be TRBD2 (6 bases). The CDR3 runs 13 residues. Germline-derived CDR1 and CDR2 are SGHAT and FQNNGV. Trimming stripped 0 bases from V and 6 bases from J, with 9 bases between. CDR3 nucleotide sequence: TGTGCCAGCAGCTTAGAGCGGGAAGGCGAGCAGTACTTC. Translating it yields CASSLEREGEQYF. The full variable domain, its missing parts supplied by reference TRBV11-2 and TRBJ2-7, is EAGVAQSPRYKIIEKRQSVAFWCNPISGHATLYWYQQILGQGPKLLIQFQNNGVVDDSQLPKDRFSAERLKGVDSTLKIQPAKLEDSAVYLCASSLEREGEQYFGPGTRLTVT.

The chain links TRBV5-6 to TRBJ1-1; the D gene is possibly TRBD1 (6 bases). Germline assignment: CDR1 SGHDT and CDR2 YYEEEE. CDR3 length equals 14 residues. V lost 7 bases to trimming and J lost 4 bases, with 17 bases between them. The CDR3 sequence: CASGLRQVFTEAFF. In nucleotides, the CDR3 is TGTGCCAGCGGCCTAAGACAGGTCTTCACTGAAGCTTTCTTT.

This sequence joins TRBV12-2 and TRBJ2-7; whether TRBD1, the table's D call, matches the DNA was not checked. TRBV12-2 is shown as a pseudogene. There are 17 residues in the CDR3. DNA for the CDR3: TGTGCAAGTCGCTCCCACCCCCGTGGCAGGAATACCTACGAGCAGTACTTC. Protein: CASRSHPRGRNTYEQYF.

V is TRBV11-2 and J is TRBJ1-2; D is uncertain. Looked up from germline, CDR1 is SGHAT and CDR2 is FQNNGV. V was pared by 0 bases and J by 2 bases, with 13 bases between. The CDR3 consists of 16 residues. In DNA, the CDR3 is TGTGCCAGCAGCTTAGATGCTTTTGGGCAGAACTATGGCTACACCTTC. This encodes CASSLDAFGQNYGYTF.

The chain links TRBV2 to TRBJ2-2; a weak D match, TRBD1 (5 bases). This CDR3 is 13 amino acids long. From germline, CDR1 is SNHLY and CDR2 FYNNEI. Trimming took off 4 bases at V and 6 bases at J, with 9 bases between the two ends. The CDR3 nucleotides are TGTGCCAGCAGTGTAGGGGCGGCCGGGGAGCTGTTTTTT. This gives the protein CASSVGAAGELFF.

V usage is TRBV20-1 and J usage is TRBJ2-1; a weak D match, TRBD2 (6 bases). This CDR3 comprises 11 residues. V was pared by 2 bases and J by 9 bases, with 8 bases between. The germline V gene has CDR1 DFQATT and CDR2 SNEGSKA (reference sequence). This CDR3 reads CSARLLAEQFF. In DNA form, the CDR3 reads TGCAGTGCTAGACTACTAGCTGAGCAGTTCTTC.